The 19 T cell receptor beta chains below all came from one sample that was sequenced in a study of blood T cell repertoires in COVID-19. Measured with immunoSEQ multiplex PCR; TCRdb has only the in-frame clones, and not every one. The sample carries under 200,000 clones, roughly nine tenths recorded once. The sample consisted of peripheral blood. The receptors shown here come from a woman aged 55-69 years with COVID-19, enrolled during active disease.

The chain links TRBV7-8 to TRBJ1-6, with D tentatively TRBD1 (5 bases). The CDR3 runs 16 residues. V gave up 2 bases and J gave up 8 bases, with 16 bases separating them. Germline CDR1 SGHVS, CDR2 FQNEAQ. The CDR3 spells CASSLYAGRGDSPLHF. CDR3 nucleotide sequence: TGTGCCAGCAGCTTATATGCAGGGCGTGGGGATTCACCCCTCCACTTT. The entire variable domain, with the rest obtained from reference TRBV7-8 and TRBJ1-6, is as follows: GAGVSQSPRYKVAKRGQDVALRCDPISGHVSLFWYQQALGQGPEFLTYFQNEAQLDKSGLPSDRFFAERPEGSVSTLKIQRTQQEDSAVYLCASSLYAGRGDSPLHFGNGTRLTVT.

This clone was counted only a few times. V is TRBV15 and J is TRBJ2-5, with D possibly being TRBD2 (6 bases). Germline assignment: CDR1 LNHNV and CDR2 YYDKDF (reference sequence). Trimming removed 5 bases at V and 5 bases at J, with 15 bases between. The CDR3 loop spans 14 amino acids. CDR3 amino acids: CATSPGGGRETQYF. The CDR3 DNA follows: TGTGCCACCAGCCCCGGAGGAGGGAGGGAGACCCAGTACTTC.

The sample holds one count of this clone. The rearrangement links TRBV7-2 to TRBJ2-3; possibly TRBD1 for D (5 bases). Trimming stripped 5 bases from V and 1 base from J, with 10 bases between. The length of the CDR3 is 14 residues. The germline CDR1 and CDR2 sequences are SGHTA and FQGNSA. CDR3: CASSHLGGTDTQYF. The CDR3 DNA is TGTGCCAGCAGCCACTTAGGGGGCACAGATACGCAGTATTTT.

V and J are TRBV5-6 and TRBJ2-3; 7 positions agree with TRBD2. Per the germline V gene, CDR1 is SGHDT and CDR2 is YYEEEE. The CDR3 is made up of 15 amino acids. J was trimmed by 4 bases and V by 4 bases; bases with no gene match: 9. CDR3 in amino acids: CASSSRGSGADTQYF. For the CDR3, the DNA is TGTGCCAGCAGCAGCCGTGGGAGCGGGGCAGATACGCAGTATTTT.

The genes are TRBV6-5 and TRBJ2-7; D is uncertain. Per germline, CDR1 MNHEY and CDR2 SVGAGI. This CDR3 has 13 residues. Trimming stripped 0 bases from V and 2 bases from J, with 5 bases between. This CDR3 reads CASSYSGPYEQYF. DNA of the CDR3: TGTGCCAGCAGTTACTCGGGCCCCTACGAGCAGTACTTC.

V gene TRBV6-2 or TRBV6-3 combines with J gene TRBJ2-3, with D possibly TRBD2 on 5 matching bases. CDR1 is MNHEY and CDR2 is SVGEGT in the germline V gene. V lost 6 bases and J lost 5, with 9 bases in between. The CDR3 contains 12 residues. The chain's CDR3 is CASSTEGDTQYF. CDR3 nucleotide sequence: TGTGCCAGCAGCACAGAGGGAGATACGCAGTATTTT.

V is TRBV30 and J is TRBJ1-4; tentatively, D is TRBD1 (5 bases). The CDR3 is 15 amino acids. In germline, CDR1 is GTSNPN, CDR2 SVGIG (reference sequence). V shed 2 bases and J shed 5 bases, with 15 bases lying between them. CDR3 coding DNA: TGTGCCTGGAGTCTCCGAAGGGGACTAAATGAAAAACTGTTTTTT. Its translation is CAWSLRRGLNEKLFF.

This clone appeared a single time. This sequence joins TRBV19 and TRBJ1-6; no reliable D call. Germline V gives CDR1 LNHDA, CDR2 SQIVND (reference sequence). The V end was cut by 3 bases, the J end by 9 bases, with 12 bases between. The CDR3 spans 14 residues. This CDR3 reads CASSMGREPSPLHF. CDR3 nucleotides: TGTGCCAGTAGTATGGGAAGGGAGCCTTCACCCCTCCACTTT.

CDR3 residues: CATSDPAGTGGEKLFF. The CDR3 DNA reads TGTGCCACCAGTGATCCGGCCGGGACAGGGGGTGAAAAACTGTTTTTT. V gene TRBV24-1 combines with J gene TRBJ1-4; 11 nucleotides agree with TRBD1. Unmatched junction bases numbered 6, after V lost 3 bases and J lost 7 bases. This CDR3 contains 16 residues. Germline lookup yields CDR1 KGHDR and CDR2 SFDVKD.

The rearrangement joins TRBV19 to TRBJ2-2; D is unclear. Per germline, CDR1 LNHDA and CDR2 SQIVND (reference sequence). This CDR3 contains 18 residues. Trimming removed 3 bases at V and 0 bases at J, with 17 bases between. Here the CDR3 DNA reads TGTGCCAGTAGTATTGGGCCCAGATTTACTTCGAACACCGGGGAGCTGTTTTTT. It codes for CASSIGPRFTSNTGELFF.

The chain has TRBV9 and TRBJ2-2; 9 positions agree with TRBD1. The junction had 5 bases not matched to a gene; V was cut back by 3 bases and J by 2 bases. CDR1 is SGDLS, CDR2 YYNGEE, per germline. This CDR3 has 16 residues. The CDR3 region is CASSEPDRGNTGELFF. The CDR3 nucleotides read TGTGCCAGCAGCGAACCGGACAGGGGTAACACCGGGGAGCTGTTTTTT.

The rearrangement joins TRBV11-1 to TRBJ2-1, with D possibly matching TRBD2 (6 bases). CDR1 and CDR2 from the germline V gene are SGHAT and FQDESV (reference sequence). Trimming took off 3 bases at V and 11 bases at J, with 17 bases between the two ends. This CDR3 region has 14 residues. CDR3 region: CASSLSWRATQQFF. The CDR3, as DNA: TGTGCCAGCAGCTTGAGTTGGAGGGCTACGCAGCAGTTCTTC.

The chain uses TRBV28 and TRBJ1-5, with D hard to call. The ends were cut back, 2 bases at V and 3 bases at J, with 11 bases in the middle. CDR1 and CDR2 from the germline V gene are MDHEN and SYDVKM. This CDR3 comprises 15 residues. The CDR3 protein is CASSLAGSHNQPQHF. The CDR3 DNA reads TGTGCCAGCAGTTTAGCGGGGTCACACAATCAGCCCCAGCATTTT.

V gene TRBV6-2 or TRBV6-3 combines with J gene TRBJ1-1; no definite D call. Between the trimmed V and J ends, which lost 7 bases and 8 bases, there was a span of 20 bases. The CDR3 sequence is 14 residues long. Germline V lookup: CDR1 MNHEY, CDR2 SVGEGT. CDR3 DNA sequence: TGTGCCAGCATCCCCCACGCGGCATCATGGGAAGCTTTCTTT. As protein: CASIPHAASWEAFF.

The chain carries TRBV12-5 and TRBJ2-6; no firm D call. The V end lost 6 bases, the J end lost 0 bases, and 9 bases lay between the germline ends. The CDR3 has 15 residues. Looked up from germline, CDR1 is LGHNT and CDR2 is FRNRAP. CDR3 amino acids: CASGPVSSGANVLTF. CDR3 nucleotide sequence: TGTGCTAGTGGCCCCGTCTCCTCTGGGGCCAACGTCCTGACTTTC.

This chain links TRBV3-1 (or the pseudogene TRBV3-2) with TRBJ1-6; 8 bases line up with TRBD1. The CDR3 runs to 16 residues. V dropped 2 bases and J dropped 5; count of bases not matched to a gene: 5. The V gene's germline CDR1 is LGHDT and CDR2 YNNKEL (reference sequence). CDR3 residues: CASSQLLTGDNSPLHF. Here the CDR3 DNA reads TGTGCCAGCAGCCAACTATTGACAGGGGATAATTCACCCCTCCACTTT.

The rearrangement links TRBV7-3 to TRBJ1-6, with D tentatively TRBD1 (5 bases). Trimming removed 0 bases at V and 7 bases at J, with 7 bases between. Germline CDR1 and CDR2: SGHTA and FQGTGA. The CDR3 extends over 14 amino acids. The CDR3 region is CASSLTGENSPLHF. CDR3 sequence (DNA): TGTGCCAGCAGCTTAACAGGGGAAAATTCACCCCTCCACTTT. Full variable domain (outside the CDR3, taken from reference TRBV7-3 and TRBJ1-6): GAGVSQTPSNKVTEKGKYVELRCDPISGHTALYWYRQSLGQGPEFLIYFQGTGAADDSGLPNDRFFAVRPEGSVSTLKIQRTERGDSAVYLCASSLTGENSPLHFGNGTRLTVT.

The chain combines TRBV5-6 with TRBJ2-1; 12 nucleotides line up with TRBD1. The V and J ends lost 3 bases and 8 bases, in that order; junction bases with no gene match: 9. The CDR3 contains 16 residues. Germline V gene data show CDR1 as SGHDT and CDR2 as YYEEEE. CDR3 sequence reads: CASSSTGTGGFYEQFF. In nucleotides, the CDR3 is TGTGCCAGCAGCTCCACCGGGACAGGGGGCTTCTATGAGCAGTTCTTC. Looking up the rest from reference TRBV5-6 and TRBJ2-1 gives the full variable domain: DAGVTQSPTHLIKTRGQQVTLRCSPKSGHDTVSWYQQALGQGPQFIFQYYEEEERQRGNFPDRFSGHQFPNYSSELNVNALLLGDSALYLCASSSTGTGGFYEQFFGPGTRLTVL.

In DNA form, the CDR3 reads TGTGCCACCAGTGATACTAGGACAGGGGGTAGCAATCAGCCCCAGCATTTT. Its translation: CATSDTRTGGSNQPQHF. V usage is TRBV24-1 and J usage is TRBJ1-5; 10 bases map to TRBD1. The J segment lost 0 bases and the V segment lost 3 bases, leaving 4 bases of the junction unmatched. CDR1 is KGHDR, CDR2 SFDVKD, per germline. The CDR3 consists of 17 residues.